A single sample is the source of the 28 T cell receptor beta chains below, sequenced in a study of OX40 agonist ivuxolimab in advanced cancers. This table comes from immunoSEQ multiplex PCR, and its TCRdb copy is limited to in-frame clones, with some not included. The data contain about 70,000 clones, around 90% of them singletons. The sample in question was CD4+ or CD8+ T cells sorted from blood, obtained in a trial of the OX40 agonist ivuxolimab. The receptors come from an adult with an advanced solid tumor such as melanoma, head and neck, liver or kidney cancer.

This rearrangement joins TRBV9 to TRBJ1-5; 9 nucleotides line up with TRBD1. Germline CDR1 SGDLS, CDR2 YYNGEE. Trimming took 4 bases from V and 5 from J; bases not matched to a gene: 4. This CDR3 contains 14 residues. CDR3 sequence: CASSPGQGYQPQHF. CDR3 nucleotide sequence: TGTGCCAGCAGCCCAGGACAGGGGTATCAGCCCCAGCATTTT.

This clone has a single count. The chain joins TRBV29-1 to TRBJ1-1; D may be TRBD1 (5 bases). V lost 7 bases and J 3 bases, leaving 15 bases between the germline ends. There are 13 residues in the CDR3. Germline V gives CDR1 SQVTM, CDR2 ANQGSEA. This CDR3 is CSAVGAVYTEAFF. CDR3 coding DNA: TGCAGCGCCGTAGGGGCGGTCTACACTGAAGCTTTCTTT.

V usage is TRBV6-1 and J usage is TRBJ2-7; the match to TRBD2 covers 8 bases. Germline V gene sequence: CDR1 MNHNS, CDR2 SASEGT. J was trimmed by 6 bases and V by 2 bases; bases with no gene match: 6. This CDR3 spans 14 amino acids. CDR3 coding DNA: TGTGCCAGCAGTGAAACGGGAGGGCCGGGCGAGCAGTACTTC. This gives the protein CASSETGGPGEQYF.

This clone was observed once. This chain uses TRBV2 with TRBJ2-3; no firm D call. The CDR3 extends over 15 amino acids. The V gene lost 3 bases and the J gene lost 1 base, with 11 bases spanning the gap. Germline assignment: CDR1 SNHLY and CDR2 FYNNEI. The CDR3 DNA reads TGTGCCAGCAGTGATGGTGGACCGGGCACAGATACGCAGTATTTT. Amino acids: CASSDGGPGTDTQYF.

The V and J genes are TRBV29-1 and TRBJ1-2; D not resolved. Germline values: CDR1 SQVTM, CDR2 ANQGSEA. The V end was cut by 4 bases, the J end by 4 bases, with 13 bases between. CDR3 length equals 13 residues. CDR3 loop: CSVVYSGGYGYTF. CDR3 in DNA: TGCAGCGTTGTCTACTCCGGAGGCTATGGCTACACCTTC.

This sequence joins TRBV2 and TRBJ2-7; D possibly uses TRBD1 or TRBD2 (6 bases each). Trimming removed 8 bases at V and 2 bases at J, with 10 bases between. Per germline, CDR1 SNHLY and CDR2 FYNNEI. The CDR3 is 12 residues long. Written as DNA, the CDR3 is TGTGCCAGCGGGGGGCAGACCTACGAGCAGTACTTC. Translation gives CASGGQTYEQYF.

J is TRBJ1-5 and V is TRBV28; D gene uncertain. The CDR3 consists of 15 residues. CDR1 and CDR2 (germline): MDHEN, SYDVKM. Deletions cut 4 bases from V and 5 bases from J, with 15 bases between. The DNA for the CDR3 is TGTGCCAGCAGTTCCCGAGTTTTGGGGTATCAGCCCCAGCATTTT. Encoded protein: CASSSRVLGYQPQHF.

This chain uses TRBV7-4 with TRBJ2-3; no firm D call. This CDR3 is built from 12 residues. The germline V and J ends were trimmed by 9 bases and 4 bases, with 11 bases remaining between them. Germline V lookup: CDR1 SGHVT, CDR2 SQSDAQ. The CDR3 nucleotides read TGTGCCAGGGAAGTTAGTGCAGATACGCAGTATTTT. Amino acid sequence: CAREVSADTQYF. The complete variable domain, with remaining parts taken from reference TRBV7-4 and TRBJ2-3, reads GAGVSQSPRYKVAKRGRDVALRCDSISGHVTLYWYRQTLGQGSEVLTYSQSDAQRDKSGRPSGRFSAERPERSVSTLKIQRTEQGDSAVYLCAREVSADTQYFGPGTRLTVL.

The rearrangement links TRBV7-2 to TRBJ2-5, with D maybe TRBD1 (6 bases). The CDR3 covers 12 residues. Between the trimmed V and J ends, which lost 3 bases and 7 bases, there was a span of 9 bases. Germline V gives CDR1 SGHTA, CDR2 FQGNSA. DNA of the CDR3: TGTGCCAGCAGCTTGATCAGGGGGACCCAGTACTTC. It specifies CASSLIRGTQYF.

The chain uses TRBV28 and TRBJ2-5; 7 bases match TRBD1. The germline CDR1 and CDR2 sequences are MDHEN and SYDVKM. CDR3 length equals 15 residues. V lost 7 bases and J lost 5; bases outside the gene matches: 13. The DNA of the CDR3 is TGTGCCAGCAACAGACCGACAGGGTCGGGGGAGACCCAGTACTTC. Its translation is CASNRPTGSGETQYF.

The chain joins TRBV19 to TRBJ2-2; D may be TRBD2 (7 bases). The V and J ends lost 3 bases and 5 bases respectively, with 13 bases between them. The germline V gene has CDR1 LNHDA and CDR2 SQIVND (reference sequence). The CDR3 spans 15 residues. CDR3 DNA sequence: TGTGCCAGTAGTATGGGACGGGGGGCGACCGGGGAGCTGTTTTTT. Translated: CASSMGRGATGELFF.

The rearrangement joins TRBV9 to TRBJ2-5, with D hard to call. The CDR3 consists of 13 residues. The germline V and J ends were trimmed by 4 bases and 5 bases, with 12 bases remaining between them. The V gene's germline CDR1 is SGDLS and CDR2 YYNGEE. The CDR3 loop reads CASSSGALETQYF. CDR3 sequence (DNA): TGTGCCAGCAGCTCAGGAGCGTTGGAGACCCAGTACTTC. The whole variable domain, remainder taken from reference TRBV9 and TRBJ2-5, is DSGVTQTPKHLITATGQRVTLRCSPRSGDLSVYWYQQSLDQGLQFLIQYYNGEERAKGNILERFSAQQFPDLHSELNLSSLELGDSALYFCASSSGALETQYFGPGTRLLVL.

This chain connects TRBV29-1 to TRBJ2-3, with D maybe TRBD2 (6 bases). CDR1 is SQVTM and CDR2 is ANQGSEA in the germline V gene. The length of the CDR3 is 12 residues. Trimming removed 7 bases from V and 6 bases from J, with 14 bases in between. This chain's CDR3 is CSEQAAGDTQYF. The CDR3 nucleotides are TGCAGCGAACAGGCGGCGGGGGATACGCAGTATTTT.

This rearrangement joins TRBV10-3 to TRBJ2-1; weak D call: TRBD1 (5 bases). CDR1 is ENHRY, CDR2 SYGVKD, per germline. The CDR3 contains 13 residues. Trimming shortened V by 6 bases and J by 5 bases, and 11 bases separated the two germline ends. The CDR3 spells CAISSRVNNEQFF. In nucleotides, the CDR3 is TGTGCCATCAGCTCCAGGGTAAACAATGAGCAGTTCTTC.

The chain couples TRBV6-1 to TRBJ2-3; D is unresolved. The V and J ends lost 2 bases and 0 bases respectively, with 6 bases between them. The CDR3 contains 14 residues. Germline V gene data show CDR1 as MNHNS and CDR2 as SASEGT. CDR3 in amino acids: CASSERVSTDTQYF. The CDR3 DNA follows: TGTGCCAGCAGTGAACGGGTTAGCACAGATACGCAGTATTTT.

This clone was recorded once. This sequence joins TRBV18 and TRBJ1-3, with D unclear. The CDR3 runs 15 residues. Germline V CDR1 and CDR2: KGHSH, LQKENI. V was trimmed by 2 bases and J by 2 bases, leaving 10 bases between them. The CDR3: CASSPSSGAGNTIYF. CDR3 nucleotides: TGTGCCAGCTCACCATCGTCCGGGGCTGGAAACACCATATATTTT. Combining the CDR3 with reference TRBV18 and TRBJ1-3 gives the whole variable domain NAGVMQNPRHLVRRRGQEARLRCSPMKGHSHVYWYRQLPEEGLKFMVYLQKENIIDESGMPKERFSAEFPKEGPSILRIQQVVRGDSAAYFCASSPSSGAGNTIYFGEGSWLTVV.

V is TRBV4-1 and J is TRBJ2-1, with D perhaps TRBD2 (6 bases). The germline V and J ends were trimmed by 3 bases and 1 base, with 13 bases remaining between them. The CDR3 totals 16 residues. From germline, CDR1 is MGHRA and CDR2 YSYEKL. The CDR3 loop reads CASSQSSGGSYNEQFF. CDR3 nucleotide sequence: TGCGCCAGCAGCCAGTCCAGTGGGGGGTCCTACAATGAGCAGTTCTTC.

CDR3 region: CASSESGTGTYEQYF. CDR3 bases: TGTGCCAGCAGTGAATCCGGGACAGGAACCTACGAGCAGTACTTC. The J gene is TRBJ2-7, the V gene TRBV25-1, with 8 positions matching TRBD1. Germline lookup yields CDR1 MGHDK and CDR2 SYGVNS. Trimming cost V 1 base and J 2 bases; bases outside gene matches: 4. The CDR3 has 15 amino acids.

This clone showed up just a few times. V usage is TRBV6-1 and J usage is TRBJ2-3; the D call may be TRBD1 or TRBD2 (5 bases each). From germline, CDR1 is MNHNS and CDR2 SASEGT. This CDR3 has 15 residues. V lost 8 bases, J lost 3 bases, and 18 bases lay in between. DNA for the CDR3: TGTGCCAGCGGACCTGGGACGACCGGGACAGATACGCAGTATTTT. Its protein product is CASGPGTTGTDTQYF.

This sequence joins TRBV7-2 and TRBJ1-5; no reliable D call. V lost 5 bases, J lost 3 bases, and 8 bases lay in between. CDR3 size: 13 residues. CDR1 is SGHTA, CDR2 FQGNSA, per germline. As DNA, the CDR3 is TGTGCCAGCAGCCAGAGTACCAATCAGCCCCAGCATTTT. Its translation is CASSQSTNQPQHF.

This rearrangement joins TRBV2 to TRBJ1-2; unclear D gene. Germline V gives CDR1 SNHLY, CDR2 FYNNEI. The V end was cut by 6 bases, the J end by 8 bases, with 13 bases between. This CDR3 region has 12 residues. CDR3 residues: CASSPPGRGYTF. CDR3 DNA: TGTGCCAGCAGCCCCCCCGGTCGAGGCTACACCTTC.

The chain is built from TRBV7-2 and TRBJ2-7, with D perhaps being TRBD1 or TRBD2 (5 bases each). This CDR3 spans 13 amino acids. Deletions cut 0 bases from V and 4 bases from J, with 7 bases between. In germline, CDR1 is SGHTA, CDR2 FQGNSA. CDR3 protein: CASSLAGDYEQYF. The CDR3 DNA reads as TGTGCCAGCAGCTTAGCGGGGGATTACGAGCAGTACTTC.

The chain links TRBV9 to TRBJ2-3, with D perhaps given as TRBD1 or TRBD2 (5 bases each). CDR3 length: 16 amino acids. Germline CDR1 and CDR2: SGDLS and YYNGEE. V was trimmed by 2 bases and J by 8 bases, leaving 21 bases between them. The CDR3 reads CASSVFSGTLGGTQYF. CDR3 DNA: TGTGCCAGCAGCGTTTTTTCCGGGACCCTCGGTGGTACGCAGTATTTT.

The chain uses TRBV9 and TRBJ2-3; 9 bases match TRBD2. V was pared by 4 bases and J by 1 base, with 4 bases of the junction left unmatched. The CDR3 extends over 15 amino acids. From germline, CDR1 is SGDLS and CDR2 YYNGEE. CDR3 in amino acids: CASSLAGARTDTQYF. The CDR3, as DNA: TGTGCCAGCAGCTTAGCGGGAGCCCGCACAGATACGCAGTATTTT.

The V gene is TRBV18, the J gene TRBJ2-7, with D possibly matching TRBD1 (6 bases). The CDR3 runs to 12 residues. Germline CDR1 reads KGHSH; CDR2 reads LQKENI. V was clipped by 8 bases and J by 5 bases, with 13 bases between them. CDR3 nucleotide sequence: TGTGCCAGCGGGGACAACCCCCACGAGCAGTACTTC. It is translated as CASGDNPHEQYF.

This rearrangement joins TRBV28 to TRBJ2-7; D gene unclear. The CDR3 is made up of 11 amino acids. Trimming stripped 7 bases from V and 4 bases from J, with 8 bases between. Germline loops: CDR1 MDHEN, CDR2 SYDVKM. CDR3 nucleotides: TGTGCCAGCACCCTTGGGTACGAGCAGTACTTC. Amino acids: CASTLGYEQYF.

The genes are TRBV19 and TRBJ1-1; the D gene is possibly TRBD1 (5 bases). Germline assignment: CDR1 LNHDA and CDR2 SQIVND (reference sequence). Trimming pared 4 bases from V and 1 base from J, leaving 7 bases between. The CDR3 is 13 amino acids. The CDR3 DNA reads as TGTGCCAGTAGTAGCGACAGGAACACTGAAGCTTTCTTT. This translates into CASSSDRNTEAFF. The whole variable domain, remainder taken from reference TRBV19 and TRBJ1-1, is DGGITQSPKYLFRKEGQNVTLSCEQNLNHDAMYWYRQDPGQGLRLIYYSQIVNDFQKGDIAEGYSVSREKKESFPLTVTSAQKNPTAFYLCASSSDRNTEAFFGQGTRLTVV.

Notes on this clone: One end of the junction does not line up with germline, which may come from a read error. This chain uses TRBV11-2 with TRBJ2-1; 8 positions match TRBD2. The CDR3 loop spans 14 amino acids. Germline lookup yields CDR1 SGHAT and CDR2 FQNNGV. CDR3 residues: CASTLAGTSNEQFF. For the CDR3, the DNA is TGTGCCAGCACCTTAGCCGGGACTAGCAATGAGCAGTTCTTC.